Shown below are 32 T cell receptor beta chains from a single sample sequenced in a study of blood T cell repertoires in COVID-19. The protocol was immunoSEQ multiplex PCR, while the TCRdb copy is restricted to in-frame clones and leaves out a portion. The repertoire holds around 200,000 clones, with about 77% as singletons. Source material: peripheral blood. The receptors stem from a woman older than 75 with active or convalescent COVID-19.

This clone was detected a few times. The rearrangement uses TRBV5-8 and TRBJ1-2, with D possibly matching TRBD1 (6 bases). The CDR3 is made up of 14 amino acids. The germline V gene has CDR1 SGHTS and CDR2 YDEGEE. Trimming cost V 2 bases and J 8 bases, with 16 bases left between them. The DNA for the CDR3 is TGTGCCAGCAGCTTCCGGGCCAGGGGTGGAGGCTACACCTTC. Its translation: CASSFRARGGGYTF. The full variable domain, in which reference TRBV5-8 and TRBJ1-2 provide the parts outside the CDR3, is EAGVTQSPTHLIKTRGQQATLRCSPISGHTSVYWYQQALGLGLQFLLWYDEGEERNRGNFPPRFSGRQFPNYSSELNVNALELEDSALYLCASSFRARGGGYTFGSGTRLTVV.

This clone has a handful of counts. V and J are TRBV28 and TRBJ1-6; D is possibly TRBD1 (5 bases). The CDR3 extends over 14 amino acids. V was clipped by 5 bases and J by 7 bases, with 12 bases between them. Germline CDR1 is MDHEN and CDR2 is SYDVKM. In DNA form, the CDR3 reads TGTGCCAGCAGTCCGGAGGGGTGGAATTCACCCCTCCACTTT. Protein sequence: CASSPEGWNSPLHF.

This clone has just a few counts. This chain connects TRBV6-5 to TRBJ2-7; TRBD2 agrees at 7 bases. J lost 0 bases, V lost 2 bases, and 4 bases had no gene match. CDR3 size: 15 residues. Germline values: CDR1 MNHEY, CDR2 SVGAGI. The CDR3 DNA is TGTGCCAGCAGTTACGTGGGACTAAGCTCCTACGAGCAGTACTTC. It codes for CASSYVGLSSYEQYF.

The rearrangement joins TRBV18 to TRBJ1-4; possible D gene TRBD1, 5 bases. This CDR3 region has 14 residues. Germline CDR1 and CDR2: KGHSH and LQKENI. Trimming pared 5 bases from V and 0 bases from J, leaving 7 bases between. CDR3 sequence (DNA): TGTGCCAGCTCAGGGGCCTCAACTAATGAAAAACTGTTTTTT. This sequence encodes CASSGASTNEKLFF.

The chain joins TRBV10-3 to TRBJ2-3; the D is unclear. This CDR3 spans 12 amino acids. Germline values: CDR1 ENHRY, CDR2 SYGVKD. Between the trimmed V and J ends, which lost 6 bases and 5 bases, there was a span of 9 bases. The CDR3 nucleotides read TGTGCCATCAGCCCCGGCGGAGATACGCAGTATTTT. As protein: CAISPGGDTQYF.

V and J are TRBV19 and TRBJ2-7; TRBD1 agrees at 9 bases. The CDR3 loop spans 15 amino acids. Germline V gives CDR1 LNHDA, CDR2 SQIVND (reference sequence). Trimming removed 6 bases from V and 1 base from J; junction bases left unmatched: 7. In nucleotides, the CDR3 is TGTGCCAGTAGAGAGTGGACAGGGGCGTCCTACGAGCAGTACTTC. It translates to CASREWTGASYEQYF.

The CDR3 bases are TGTGCCAGCAGCTTTTCCTCCGCAGCGAAGTCTTACGAGCAGTACTTC. This translates into CASSFSSAAKSYEQYF. V is TRBV7-9 and J is TRBJ2-7, with D uncertain. V was trimmed by 3 bases and J by 4 bases, leaving 19 bases between them. This CDR3 is 16 amino acids long. From germline, CDR1 is SEHNR and CDR2 FQNEAQ (reference sequence).

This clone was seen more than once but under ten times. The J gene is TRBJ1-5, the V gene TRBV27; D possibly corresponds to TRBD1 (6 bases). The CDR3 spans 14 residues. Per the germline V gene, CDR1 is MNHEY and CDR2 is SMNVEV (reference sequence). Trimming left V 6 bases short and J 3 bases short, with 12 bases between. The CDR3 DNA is TGTGCCAGCAGGGGGGGGCAGCACAATCAGCCCCAGCATTTT. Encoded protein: CASRGGQHNQPQHF.

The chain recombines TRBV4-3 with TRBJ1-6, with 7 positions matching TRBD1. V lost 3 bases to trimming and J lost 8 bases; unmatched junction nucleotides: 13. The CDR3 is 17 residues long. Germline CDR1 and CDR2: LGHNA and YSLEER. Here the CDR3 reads CASSQTTRDRAYSPLHF. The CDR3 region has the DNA TGCGCCAGCAGCCAGACGACCCGGGACAGAGCCTATTCACCCCTCCACTTT.

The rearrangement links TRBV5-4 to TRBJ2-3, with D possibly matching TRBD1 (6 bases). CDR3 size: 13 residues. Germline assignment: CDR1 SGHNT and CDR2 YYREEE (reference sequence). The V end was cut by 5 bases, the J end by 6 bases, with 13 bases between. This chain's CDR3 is CASSYGQQDTQYF. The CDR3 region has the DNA TGTGCCAGCAGTTACGGACAGCAGGATACGCAGTATTTT.

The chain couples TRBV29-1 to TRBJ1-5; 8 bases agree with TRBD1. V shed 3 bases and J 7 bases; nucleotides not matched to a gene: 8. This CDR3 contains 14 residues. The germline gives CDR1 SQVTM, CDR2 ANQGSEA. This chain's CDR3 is CSVDGWDRKQPQHF. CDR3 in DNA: TGCAGCGTTGATGGTTGGGACAGGAAACAGCCCCAGCATTTT.

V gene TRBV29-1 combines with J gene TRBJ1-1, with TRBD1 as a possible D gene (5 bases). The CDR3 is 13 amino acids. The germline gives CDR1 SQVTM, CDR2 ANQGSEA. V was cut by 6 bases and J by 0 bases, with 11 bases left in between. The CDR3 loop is CSVRQHLNTEAFF. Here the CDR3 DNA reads TGCAGCGTAAGACAGCATCTGAACACTGAAGCTTTCTTT. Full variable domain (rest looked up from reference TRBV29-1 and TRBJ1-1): SAVISQKPSRDICQRGTSLTIQCQVDSQVTMMFWYRQQPGQSLTLIATANQGSEATYESGFVIDKFPISRPNLTFSTLTVSNMSPEDSSIYLCSVRQHLNTEAFFGQGTRLTVV.

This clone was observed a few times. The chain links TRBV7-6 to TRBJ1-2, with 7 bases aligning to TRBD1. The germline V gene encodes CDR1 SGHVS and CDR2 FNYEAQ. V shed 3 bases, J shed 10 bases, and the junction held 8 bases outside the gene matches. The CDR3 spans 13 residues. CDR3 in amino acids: CASSLALQGDYTF. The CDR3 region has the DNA TGTGCCAGCAGCTTGGCACTTCAGGGGGACTACACCTTC. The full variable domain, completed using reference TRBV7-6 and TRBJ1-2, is GAGVSQSPRYKVTKRGQDVALRCDPISGHVSLYWYRQALGQGPEFLTYFNYEAQQDKSGLPNDRFSAERPEGSISTLTIQRTEQRDSAMYRCASSLALQGDYTFGSGTRLTVV.

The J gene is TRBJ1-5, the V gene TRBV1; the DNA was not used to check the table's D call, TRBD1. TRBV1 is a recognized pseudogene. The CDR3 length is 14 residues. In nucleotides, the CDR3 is TGCACCAGCAGTCGGGACACCCATTTTCCGCCCCAGCATTTT. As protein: CTSSRDTHFPPQHF.

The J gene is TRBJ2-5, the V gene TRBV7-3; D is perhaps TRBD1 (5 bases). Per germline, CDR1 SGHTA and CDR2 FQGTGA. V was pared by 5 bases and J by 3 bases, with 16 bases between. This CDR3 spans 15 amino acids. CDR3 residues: CASSPSGRVKETQYF. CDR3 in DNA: TGTGCCAGCAGCCCCTCGGGCAGGGTAAAAGAGACCCAGTACTTC.

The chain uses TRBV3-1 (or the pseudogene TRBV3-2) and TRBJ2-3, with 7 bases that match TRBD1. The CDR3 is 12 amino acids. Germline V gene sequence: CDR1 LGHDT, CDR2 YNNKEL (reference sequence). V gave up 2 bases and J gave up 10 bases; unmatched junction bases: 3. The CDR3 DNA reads TGTGCCAGCAGCCAATCGGGACAGTCGCAGTATTTT. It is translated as CASSQSGQSQYF.

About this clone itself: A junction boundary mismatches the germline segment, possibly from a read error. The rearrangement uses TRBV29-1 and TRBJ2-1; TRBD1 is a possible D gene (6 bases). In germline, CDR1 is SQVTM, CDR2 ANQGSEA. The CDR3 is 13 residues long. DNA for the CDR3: TGCAGCGTTGAGGGTCAGGGGTTAAATGGGCAGTTCTTC. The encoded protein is CSVEGQGLNGQFF.

CDR3: CSGLGGAWETDTQYF. DNA of the CDR3: TGCAGCGGTTTGGGGGGGGCTTGGGAAACAGATACGCAGTATTTT. The rearrangement links TRBV29-1 to TRBJ2-3, with D possibly being TRBD2 (7 bases). Germline V gene sequence: CDR1 SQVTM, CDR2 ANQGSEA. Trimming removed 7 bases from V and 3 bases from J, with 20 bases in between. The CDR3 runs 15 residues.

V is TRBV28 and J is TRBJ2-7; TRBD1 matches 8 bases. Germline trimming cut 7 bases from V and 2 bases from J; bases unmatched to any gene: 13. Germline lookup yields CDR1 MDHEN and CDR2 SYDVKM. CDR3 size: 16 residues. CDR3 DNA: TGTGCCAGCAACTTTAGGGACACAGGGGGAGCCTACGAGCAGTACTTC. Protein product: CASNFRDTGGAYEQYF.

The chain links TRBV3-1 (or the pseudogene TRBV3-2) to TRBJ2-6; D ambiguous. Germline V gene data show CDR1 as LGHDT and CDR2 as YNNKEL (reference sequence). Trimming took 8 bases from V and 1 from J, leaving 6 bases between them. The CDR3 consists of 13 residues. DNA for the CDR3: TGTGCCAGCGGCAATTCTGGGGCCAACGTCCTGACTTTC. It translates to CASGNSGANVLTF.

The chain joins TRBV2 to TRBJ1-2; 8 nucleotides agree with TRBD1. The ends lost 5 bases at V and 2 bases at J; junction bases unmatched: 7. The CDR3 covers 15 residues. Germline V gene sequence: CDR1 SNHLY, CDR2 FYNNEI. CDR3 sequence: CASSPGQGLNYGYTF. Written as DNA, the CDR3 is TGTGCCAGCAGTCCCGGACAGGGACTGAACTATGGCTACACCTTC.

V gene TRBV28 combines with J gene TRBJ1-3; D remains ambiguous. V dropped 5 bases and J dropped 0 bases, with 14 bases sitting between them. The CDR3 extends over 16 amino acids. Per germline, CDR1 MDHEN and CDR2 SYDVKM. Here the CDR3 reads CASSRSGSGSGNTIYF. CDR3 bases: TGTGCCAGCAGTCGCTCCGGGTCGGGCTCTGGAAACACCATATATTTT.

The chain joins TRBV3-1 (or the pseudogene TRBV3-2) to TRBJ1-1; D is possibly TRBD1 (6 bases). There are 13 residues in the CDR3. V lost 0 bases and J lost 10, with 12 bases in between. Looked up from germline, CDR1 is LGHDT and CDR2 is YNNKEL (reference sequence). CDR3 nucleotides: TGTGCCAGCAGCCAAGATCTCACAGGGCCAGCTTTCTTT. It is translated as CASSQDLTGPAFF.

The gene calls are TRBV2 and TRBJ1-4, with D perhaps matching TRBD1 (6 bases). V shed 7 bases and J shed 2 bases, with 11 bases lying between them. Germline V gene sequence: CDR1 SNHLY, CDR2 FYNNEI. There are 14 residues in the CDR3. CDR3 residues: CASNRVSTNEKLFF. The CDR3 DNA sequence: TGTGCCAGCAACAGGGTTTCCACTAATGAAAAACTGTTTTTT.

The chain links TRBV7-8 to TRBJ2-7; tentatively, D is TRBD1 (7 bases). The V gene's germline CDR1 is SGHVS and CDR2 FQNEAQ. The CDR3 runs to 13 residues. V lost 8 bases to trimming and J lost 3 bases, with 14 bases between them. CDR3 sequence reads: CASQKQGGYEQYF. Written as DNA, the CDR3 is TGTGCCAGCCAGAAGCAGGGGGGCTACGAGCAGTACTTC.

The CDR3 region is CASTKGGGGEAEAFF. CDR3 coding DNA: TGTGCCAGTACCAAAGGGGGGGGCGGTGAGGCTGAAGCTTTCTTT. The V and J genes are TRBV19 and TRBJ1-1, with a tentative D call TRBD1 (6 bases). V was trimmed by 7 bases and J by 6 bases, leaving 21 bases between them. The CDR3 runs 15 residues. Per germline, CDR1 LNHDA and CDR2 SQIVND (reference sequence).

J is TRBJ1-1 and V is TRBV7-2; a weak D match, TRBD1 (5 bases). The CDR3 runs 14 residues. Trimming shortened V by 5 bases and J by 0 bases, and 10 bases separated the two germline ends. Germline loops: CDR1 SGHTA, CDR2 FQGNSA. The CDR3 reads CASSRRAVNTEAFF. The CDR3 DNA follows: TGTGCCAGCAGCCGCAGGGCGGTGAACACTGAAGCTTTCTTT.

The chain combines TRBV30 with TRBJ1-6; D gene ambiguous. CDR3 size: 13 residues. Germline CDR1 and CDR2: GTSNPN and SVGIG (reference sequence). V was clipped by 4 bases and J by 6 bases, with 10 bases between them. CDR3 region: CAWNPDFNSPLHF. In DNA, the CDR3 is TGTGCCTGGAATCCAGACTTTAATTCACCCCTCCACTTT.

The CDR3 reads CASSFPQGQGANIQYF. The DNA for the CDR3 is TGTGCCAGCAGTTTCCCCCAGGGACAGGGTGCGAACATTCAGTACTTC. The chain recombines TRBV7-8 with TRBJ2-4, with 9 bases identical to TRBD1. The J segment lost 7 bases and the V segment lost 6 bases, leaving 13 bases of the junction unmatched. Germline CDR1 is SGHVS and CDR2 is FQNEAQ. The CDR3 runs 16 residues.

In DNA form, the CDR3 reads TGTGCCAGCAGCAGGGGGCTACAAGAAAAACTGTTTTTT. Translation: CASSRGLQEKLFF. The chain employs TRBV5-6 and TRBJ1-4; TRBD1 agrees at 7 bases. This CDR3 contains 13 residues. V lost 4 bases, J lost 8 bases, and 5 bases stayed unmatched. Germline V gene lookup returns CDR1 SGHDT and CDR2 YYEEEE.

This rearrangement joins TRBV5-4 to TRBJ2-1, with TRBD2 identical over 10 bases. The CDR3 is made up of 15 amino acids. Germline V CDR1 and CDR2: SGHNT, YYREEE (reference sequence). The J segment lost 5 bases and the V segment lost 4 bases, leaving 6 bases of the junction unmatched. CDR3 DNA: TGTGCCAGCAGCCCTGGGACTAGCGAGAACAATGAGCAGTTCTTC. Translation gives CASSPGTSENNEQFF. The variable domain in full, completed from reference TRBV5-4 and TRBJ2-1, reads ETGVTQSPTHLIKTRGQQVTLRCSSQSGHNTVSWYQQALGQGPQFIFQYYREEENGRGNFPPRFSGLQFPNYSSELNVNALELDDSALYLCASSPGTSENNEQFFGPGTRLTVL.

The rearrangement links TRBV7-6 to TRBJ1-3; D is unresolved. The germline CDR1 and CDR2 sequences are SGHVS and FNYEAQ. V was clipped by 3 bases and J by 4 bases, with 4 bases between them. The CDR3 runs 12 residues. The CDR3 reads CASSFRGNTIYF. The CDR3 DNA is TGTGCCAGCAGCTTTCGGGGAAACACCATATATTTT.